Sequencing of this TCR beta chain was carried out in a study of T cells after yellow fever vaccination. TCRdb processed the 5' RACE reads anew with MiXCR; each CDR3 protein has one entry. The repertoire holds over 300,000 distinct CDR3 sequences, approximately 7% seen once, with 15% to 20% in the top ten. This clonotype was detected only a few times. The germline V gene encodes CDR1 SEHNR and CDR2 FQNEAQ (reference sequence). This CDR3 is built from 15 residues. The trim removed 5 bases at V and 5 bases at J, leaving 4 bases unmatched. Sequenced material: PBMCs, taken 35 to 50 days after the first yellow fever vaccination. The chain employs TRBV7-9 and TRBJ2-5; 14 bases are a match to TRBD2. The receptor was derived from a man aged 18 to 30 who received the YFV17D yellow fever vaccine. CDR3 nucleotides: TGTGCCAGCAGCCTCCGGACTAGCGGGGGGGAGACCCAGTACTTC. Protein product: CASSLRTSGGETQYF.